This is a list of T cell receptor beta chains from one sample in a study of blood T cell repertoires in COVID-19. Only in-frame clones appear in the TCRdb table, and some are missing; sequencing was by immunoSEQ multiplex PCR. Of roughly 240,000 clones in the sample, roughly 87% were seen once. The material sequenced was PBMCs or T cells enriched from blood (not recorded which). These receptors came from a woman younger than 45 with acute COVID-19. Both conserved end residues are part of each CDR3. A D gene is named only where the DNA matches it firmly. Clone size is given for some rows only: seen once, a few or many times, or a class if the clone is expanded.

>.|TRBJ2-1|TRBV10-2|TRBD2
CASRGGEPYNEQFF
TGCGCCAGTCGTGGGGGGGAGCCCTACAATGAGCAGTTCTTC
>.|TRBJ1-2|TRBV9|.
CASSVTVQGEDGYTF
TGTGCCAGCAGCGTCACCGTACAGGGCGAGGATGGCTACACCTTC
>.|TRBJ2-7|TRBV6-2/TRBV6-3|.
CASSSRWMTASEQYF
TGTGCCAGCAGTTCCCGATGGATGACAGCGTCCGAGCAGTACTTC
>.|TRBJ1-4|TRBV10-1|.
CASSPGGTGEKLFF
TGCGCCAGCAGCCCCGGGGGGACCGGTGAAAAACTGTTTTTT
>.|TRBJ1-1|TRBV5-1|.
CASSPGHRNTEAFF
TGCGCCAGCAGCCCGGGACACAGGAACACTGAAGCTTTCTTT
>.|TRBJ1-1|TRBV6-6|.
CASRADRSMNTEAFF
TGTGCCAGCAGAGCCGACAGGTCCATGAACACTGAAGCTTTCTTT
>.|TRBJ1-2|TRBV15|TRBD1
CATSSGTGGSGYTF
TGTGCCACCAGCTCCGGGACAGGGGGCTCTGGCTACACCTTC
>.|TRBJ2-5|TRBV11-2|TRBD2
CASSSTSEQETQYF
TGTGCCAGCAGCTCCACTAGCGAGCAAGAGACCCAGTACTTC
>.|TRBJ1-2|TRBV5-1|.
CASSLDSSGRDTDGYTF
TGCGCCAGCAGCTTGGATTCATCCGGCAGGGATACGGATGGCTACACCTTC
>.|TRBJ2-5|TRBV30|.
CAWSTQAGTFQETQYF
TGTGCCTGGAGCACCCAGGCCGGGACTTTTCAAGAGACCCAGTACTTC
>.|TRBJ2-7|TRBV7-8|.
CASTLKRQDSYEQYF
TGTGCCAGCACCTTAAAACGGCAGGATTCCTACGAGCAGTACTTC
>.|TRBJ1-4|TRBV2|.
CASHGATNEKLFF
TGTGCCAGCCACGGGGCAACTAATGAAAAACTGTTTTTT
>.|TRBJ1-1|TRBV10-3|.
CAIKAAGPGGNQLFEAFF
TGTGCCATCAAAGCGGCCGGACCGGGGGGAAATCAACTGTTTGAAGCTTTCTTT
>.|TRBJ1-5|TRBV2|.
CASSGGEFPGNQPQHF
TGTGCCAGCAGTGGTGGGGAGTTCCCTGGCAATCAGCCCCAGCATTTT
>.|TRBJ1-5|TRBV5-6|.
CASSFGEGVLQPQHF
TGTGCCAGCAGCTTCGGAGAGGGGGTCCTTCAGCCCCAGCATTTT
>once|TRBJ1-2|TRBV12-3/TRBV12-4|.
CASSFDSSAGYTF
TGTGCCAGCAGTTTCGACAGCTCAGCTGGCTACACCTTC
>.|TRBJ2-7|TRBV7-2|TRBD2
CASSWTSGGPYEQYF
TGTGCCAGCAGCTGGACTAGCGGGGGGCCATACGAGCAGTACTTC
>.|TRBJ1-1|TRBV19|.
CASSPRGGINTEAFF
TGTGCCAGTAGTCCCCGGGGAGGTATCAACACTGAAGCTTTCTTT
>.|TRBJ2-3|TRBV2|TRBD2
CASFYPTSGGSDTQYF
TGTGCCAGCTTCTACCCGACTAGCGGGGGTTCAGATACGCAGTATTTT
>.|TRBJ1-1|TRBV7-9|.
CASSLVGQKAFF
TGTGCCAGCAGCTTAGTCGGACAGAAAGCTTTCTTT
>.|TRBJ1-2|TRBV5-1|TRBD1
CASSSGQGPYGYTF
TGCGCCAGCAGCTCTGGACAGGGACCCTATGGCTACACCTTC
>.|TRBJ1-4|TRBV11-2|.
CASSFEGKEKLFF
TGTGCCAGCAGCTTCGAGGGCAAGGAAAAACTGTTTTTT
>once|TRBJ1-1|TRBV12-3/TRBV12-4|.
CASSTDRAKAFF
TGTGCCAGCAGCACGGACAGAGCTAAAGCTTTCTTT
>few|TRBJ1-5|TRBV18|TRBD1
CASSGQGGQPQHF
TGTGCCAGCTCCGGACAGGGCGGGCAGCCCCAGCATTTT
>.|TRBJ2-5|TRBV28|.
CASGLEGNQETQYF
TGTGCCAGCGGTTTGGAGGGGAACCAAGAGACCCAGTACTTC
>once|TRBJ1-5|TRBV24-1|TRBD1
CATSDGQGMRQPQHF
TGTGCCACCAGTGATGGACAGGGAATGAGGCAGCCCCAGCATTTT
>.|TRBJ2-1|TRBV10-2|.
CASSESLGFRNDHNEQFF
TGCGCCAGCAGTGAGTCTCTTGGCTTCCGAAATGATCACAATGAGCAGTTCTTC
>.|TRBJ2-3|TRBV4-1|.
CASSRGLSLSTDTQYF
TGCGCCAGCAGCCGCGGACTATCCCTTAGCACAGATACGCAGTATTTT
>.|TRBJ1-4|TRBV28|.
CASSLRGRPNEKLFF
TGTGCCAGCAGTTTGCGGGGCAGGCCAAACGAAAAACTGTTTTTT
>.|TRBJ1-1|TRBV29-1|.
CSARRGGLNTEAFF
TGCAGCGCGAGGAGGGGAGGCTTGAACACTGAAGCTTTCTTT
>few|TRBJ1-2|TRBV3-1/TRBV3-2|TRBD1
CASSPTGEDGYTF
TGTGCCAGCAGCCCGACAGGGGAGGATGGCTACACCTTC
>.|TRBJ1-2|TRBV14|.
CASSQDIYGYTF
TGTGCCAGCAGCCAAGATATCTATGGCTACACCTTC
>.|TRBJ2-1|TRBV10-3|TRBD2
CAISESDSGGENNEQFF
TGTGCCATCAGTGAGTCAGATAGCGGGGGGGAAAACAATGAGCAGTTCTTC
>.|TRBJ2-3|TRBV5-1|TRBD2
CASSSIGTINTDTQYF
TGCGCCAGCAGCTCTATTGGGACTATTAACACAGATACGCAGTATTTT
>.|TRBJ1-1|TRBV29-1|.
CSSFSTEAFF
TGCAGCTCATTTAGCACTGAAGCTTTCTTT
>.|TRBJ1-1|TRBV12-3/TRBV12-4|.
CASSPTEFTEAFF
TGTGCCAGCAGCCCGACTGAGTTTACTGAAGCTTTCTTT
>.|TRBJ2-1|TRBV6-5|.
CASSYGERDEQFF
TGTGCCAGCAGTTACGGCGAGAGGGATGAGCAGTTCTTC
>.|TRBJ1-2|TRBV27|.
CASSLTGIDYGYTF
TGTGCCAGCAGTTTAACAGGGATTGACTATGGCTACACCTTC
>.|TRBJ2-3|TRBV4-3|.
CASSRGVGADTQYF
TGCGCCAGCAGCCGGGGGGTCGGGGCAGATACGCAGTATTTT
>.|TRBJ1-3|TRBV5-6|.
CASSLGGGAGNTIYF
TGTGCCAGCAGCTTGGGTGGCGGTGCTGGAAACACCATATATTTT
>.|TRBJ2-2|TRBV6-5|TRBD1
CASCRQGPTGELFF
TGTGCCAGCTGCCGACAGGGGCCCACCGGGGAGCTGTTTTTT
>.|TRBJ2-1|TRBV2|TRBD2
CASSRAGGPYNEQFF
TGTGCCAGCTCCCGAGCGGGGGGGCCGTACAATGAGCAGTTCTTC
>.|TRBJ1-2|TRBV5-1|.
CASSLAGGGYTF
TGCGCCAGCAGCTTGGCAGGAGGTGGCTACACCTTC
>.|TRBJ2-7|TRBV13|.
CATTPLASGYYYEQYF
TGTGCCACCACCCCGCTTGCGTCAGGGTATTACTACGAGCAGTACTTC
>.|TRBJ2-5|TRBV7-9|TRBD1
CASSRSGQAKTQYF
TGTGCCAGCAGCCGATCGGGACAGGCAAAGACCCAGTACTTC
>.|TRBJ2-7|TRBV6-5|TRBD1
CASRTTGSYEQYF
TGTGCCAGCAGAACGACAGGGAGCTACGAGCAGTACTTC
>once|TRBJ1-1|TRBV4-1|TRBD1
CASSQDQGQGAEAFF
TGCGCCAGCAGCCAAGACCAGGGACAGGGGGCCGAAGCTTTCTTT
>.|TRBJ1-2|TRBV5-1|.
CASSLYSNYGYTF
TGCGCCAGCAGCTTGTATAGTAACTATGGCTACACCTTC
>.|TRBJ1-5|TRBV19|TRBD1
CASSFGTGGDNQPQHF
TGTGCCAGTAGTTTCGGGACAGGGGGTGACAATCAGCCCCAGCATTTT